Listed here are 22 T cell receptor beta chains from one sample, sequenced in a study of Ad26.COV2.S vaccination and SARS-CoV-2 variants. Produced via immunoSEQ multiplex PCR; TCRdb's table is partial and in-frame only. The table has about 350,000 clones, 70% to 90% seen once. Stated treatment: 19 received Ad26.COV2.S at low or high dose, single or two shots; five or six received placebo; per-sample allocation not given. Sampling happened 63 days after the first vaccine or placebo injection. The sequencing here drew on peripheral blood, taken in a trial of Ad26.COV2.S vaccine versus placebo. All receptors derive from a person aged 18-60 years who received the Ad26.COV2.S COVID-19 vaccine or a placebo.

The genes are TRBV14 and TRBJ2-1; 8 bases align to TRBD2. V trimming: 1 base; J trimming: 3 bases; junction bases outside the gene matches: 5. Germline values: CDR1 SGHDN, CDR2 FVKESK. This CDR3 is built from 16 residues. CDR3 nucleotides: TGTGCCAGCAGCCAAGTAACTAGCGGAAACTACAATGAGCAGTTCTTC. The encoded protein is CASSQVTSGNYNEQFF.

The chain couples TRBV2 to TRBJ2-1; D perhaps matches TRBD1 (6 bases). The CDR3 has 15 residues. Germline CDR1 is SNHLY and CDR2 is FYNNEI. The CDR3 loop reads CATLHGRGTYNEQFF. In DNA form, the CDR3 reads TGTGCAACCCTTCACGGCAGGGGCACCTACAATGAGCAGTTCTTC. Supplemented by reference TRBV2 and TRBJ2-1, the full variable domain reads EPEVTQTPSHQVTQMGQEVILRCVPISNHLYFYWYRQILGQKVEFLVSFYNNEISEKSEIFDDQFSVERPDGSNFTLKIRSTKLEDSAMYFCATLHGRGTYNEQFFGPGTRLTVL.

In DNA form, the CDR3 reads TGTGCCAGCAGCCGCAAGGCCGACAGGGGCGATGGCTACACCTTC. Its translation is CASSRKADRGDGYTF. The gene calls are TRBV6-5 and TRBJ1-2, with 8 bases lining up with TRBD1. Germline V lookup: CDR1 MNHEY, CDR2 SVGAGI. This CDR3 spans 15 amino acids. V shed 6 bases, J shed 6 bases, and the junction held 12 bases outside the gene matches.

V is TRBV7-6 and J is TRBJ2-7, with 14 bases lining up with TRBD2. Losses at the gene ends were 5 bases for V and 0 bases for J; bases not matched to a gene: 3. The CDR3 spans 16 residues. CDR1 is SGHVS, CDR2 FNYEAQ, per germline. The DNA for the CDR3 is TGTGCCAGCAGCCCAGGGACTAGCGGGAGCTCCTACGAGCAGTACTTC. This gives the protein CASSPGTSGSSYEQYF. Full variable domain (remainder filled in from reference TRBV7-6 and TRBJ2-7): GAGVSQSPRYKVTKRGQDVALRCDPISGHVSLYWYRQALGQGPEFLTYFNYEAQQDKSGLPNDRFSAERPEGSISTLTIQRTEQRDSAMYRCASSPGTSGSSYEQYFGPGTRLTVT.

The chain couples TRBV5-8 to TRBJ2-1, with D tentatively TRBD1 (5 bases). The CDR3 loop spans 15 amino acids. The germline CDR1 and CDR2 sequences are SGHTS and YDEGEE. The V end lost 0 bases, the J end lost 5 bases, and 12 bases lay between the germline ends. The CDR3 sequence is CASSLGSRADNEQFF. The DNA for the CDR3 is TGTGCCAGCAGCTTGGGGAGCAGGGCCGACAATGAGCAGTTCTTC.

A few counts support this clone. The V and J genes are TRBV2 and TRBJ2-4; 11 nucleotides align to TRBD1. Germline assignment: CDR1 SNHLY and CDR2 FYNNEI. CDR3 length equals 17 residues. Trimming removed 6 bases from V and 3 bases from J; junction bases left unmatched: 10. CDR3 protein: CASSPGQGDWVKNIQYF. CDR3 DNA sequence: TGTGCCAGCAGCCCGGGACAGGGGGATTGGGTCAAAAACATTCAGTACTTC.

DNA for the CDR3: TGTGCCAGCAGCCCCACAGGGACCTACGAGCAGTACTTC. Its translation: CASSPTGTYEQYF. This chain uses TRBV3-1 (or the pseudogene TRBV3-2) with TRBJ2-7, with D possibly TRBD1 on 6 matching bases. The germline V and J ends were trimmed by 4 bases and 2 bases, with 9 bases remaining between them. Germline V gene lookup returns CDR1 LGHDT and CDR2 YNNKEL (reference sequence). CDR3 length: 13 residues.

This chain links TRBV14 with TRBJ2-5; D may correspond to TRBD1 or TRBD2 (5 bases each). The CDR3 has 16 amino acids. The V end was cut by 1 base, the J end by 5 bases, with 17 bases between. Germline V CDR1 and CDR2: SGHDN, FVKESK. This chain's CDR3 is CASSQVGTKLVETQYF. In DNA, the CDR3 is TGTGCCAGCAGCCAAGTAGGGACCAAGCTCGTCGAGACCCAGTACTTC.

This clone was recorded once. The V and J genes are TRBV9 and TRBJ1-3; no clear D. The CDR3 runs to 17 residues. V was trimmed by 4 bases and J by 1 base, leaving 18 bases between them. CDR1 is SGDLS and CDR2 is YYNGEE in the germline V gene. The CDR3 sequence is CASSNLIVLVSGNTIYF. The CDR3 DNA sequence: TGTGCCAGCAGCAACCTGATCGTACTGGTTTCTGGAAACACCATATATTTT.

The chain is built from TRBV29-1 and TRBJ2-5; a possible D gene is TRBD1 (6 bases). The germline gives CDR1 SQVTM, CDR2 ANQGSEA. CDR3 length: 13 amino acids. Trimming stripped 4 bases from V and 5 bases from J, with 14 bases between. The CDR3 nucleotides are TGCAGCGTTGCACCACAGGGTTCTGAGACCCAGTACTTC. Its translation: CSVAPQGSETQYF.

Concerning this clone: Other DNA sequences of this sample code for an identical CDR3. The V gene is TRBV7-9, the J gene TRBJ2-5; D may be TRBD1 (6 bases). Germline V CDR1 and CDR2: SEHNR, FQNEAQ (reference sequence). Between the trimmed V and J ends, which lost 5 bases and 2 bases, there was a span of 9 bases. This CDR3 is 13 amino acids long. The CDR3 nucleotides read TGTGCCAGCAGCCCAGACAGGCAAGAGACCCAGTACTTC. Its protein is CASSPDRQETQYF.

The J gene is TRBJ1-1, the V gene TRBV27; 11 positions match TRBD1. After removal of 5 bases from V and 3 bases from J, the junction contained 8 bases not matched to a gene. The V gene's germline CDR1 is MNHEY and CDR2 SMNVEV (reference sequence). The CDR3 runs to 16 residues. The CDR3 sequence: CASSPGTGGLDTEAFF. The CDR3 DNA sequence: TGTGCCAGCAGTCCCGGGACAGGGGGGCTGGACACTGAAGCTTTCTTT.

CDR3 coding DNA: TGTGCCAGCAGCCTTGGGGGGCGCAGTGAAAAACTGTTTTTT. Encoded protein: CASSLGGRSEKLFF. The chain is built from TRBV11-2 and TRBJ1-4; D possibly corresponds to TRBD1 (6 bases). This CDR3 region has 14 residues. CDR1 and CDR2 from the germline V gene are SGHAT and FQNNGV. The V and J ends lost 5 bases and 7 bases respectively, with 14 bases between them.

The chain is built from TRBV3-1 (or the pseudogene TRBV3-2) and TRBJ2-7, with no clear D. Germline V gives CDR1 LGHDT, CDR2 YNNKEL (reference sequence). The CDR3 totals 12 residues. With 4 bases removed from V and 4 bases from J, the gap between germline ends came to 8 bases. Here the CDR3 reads CASSRTGYEQYF. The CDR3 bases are TGTGCCAGCAGCCGAACCGGGTACGAGCAGTACTTC.

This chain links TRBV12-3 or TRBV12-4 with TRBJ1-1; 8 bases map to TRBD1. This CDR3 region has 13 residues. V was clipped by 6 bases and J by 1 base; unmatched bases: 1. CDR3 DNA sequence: TGTGCCAGCAGGGGACAGGAGAACACTGAAGCTTTCTTT. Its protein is CASRGQENTEAFF.

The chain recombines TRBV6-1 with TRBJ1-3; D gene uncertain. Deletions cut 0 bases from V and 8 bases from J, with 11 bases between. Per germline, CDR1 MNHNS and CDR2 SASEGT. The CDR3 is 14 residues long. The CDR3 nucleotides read TGTGCCAGCAGTGAAGCCTCCCCCAGATACACCATATATTTT. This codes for CASSEASPRYTIYF.

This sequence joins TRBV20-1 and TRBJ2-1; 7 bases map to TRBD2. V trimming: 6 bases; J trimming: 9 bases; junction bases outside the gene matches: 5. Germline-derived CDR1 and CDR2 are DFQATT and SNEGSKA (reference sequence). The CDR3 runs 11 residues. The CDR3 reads CSATLASEQFF. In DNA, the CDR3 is TGCAGTGCCACACTAGCGAGTGAGCAGTTCTTC.

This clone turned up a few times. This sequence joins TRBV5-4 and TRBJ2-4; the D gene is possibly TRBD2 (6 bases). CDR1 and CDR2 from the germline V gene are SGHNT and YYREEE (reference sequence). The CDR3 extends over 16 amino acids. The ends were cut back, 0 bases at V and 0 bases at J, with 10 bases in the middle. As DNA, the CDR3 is TGTGCCAGCAGCTTGGGGGGCGGGGTAGCCAAAAACATTCAGTACTTC. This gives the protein CASSLGGGVAKNIQYF.

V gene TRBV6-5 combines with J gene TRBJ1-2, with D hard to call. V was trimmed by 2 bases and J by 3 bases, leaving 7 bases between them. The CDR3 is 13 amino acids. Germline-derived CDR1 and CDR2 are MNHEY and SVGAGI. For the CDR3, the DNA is TGTGCCAGCAGTTACGGGCCGGACTATGGCTACACCTTC. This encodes CASSYGPDYGYTF.

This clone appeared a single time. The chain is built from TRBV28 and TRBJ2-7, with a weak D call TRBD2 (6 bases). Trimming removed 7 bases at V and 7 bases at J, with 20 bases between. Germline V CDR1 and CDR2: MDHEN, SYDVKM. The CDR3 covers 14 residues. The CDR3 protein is CASNLRGGLREQYF. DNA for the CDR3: TGTGCCAGCAACTTGCGTGGGGGGTTAAGGGAGCAGTACTTC.

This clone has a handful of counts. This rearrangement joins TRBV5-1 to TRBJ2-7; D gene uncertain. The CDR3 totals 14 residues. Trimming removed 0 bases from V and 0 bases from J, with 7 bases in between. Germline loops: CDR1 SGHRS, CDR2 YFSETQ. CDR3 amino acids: CASSLGQSSYEQYF. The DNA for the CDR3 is TGCGCCAGCAGCTTGGGCCAGAGCTCCTACGAGCAGTACTTC.

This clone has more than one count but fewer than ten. Here the CDR3 DNA reads TGCAGCGCCGCCGGGCAGGGGGGTTCCTACGAGCAGTACTTC. Protein sequence: CSAAGQGGSYEQYF. This rearrangement joins TRBV29-1 to TRBJ2-7; tentative D call: TRBD1 (7 bases). The CDR3 length is 14 residues. CDR1 is SQVTM and CDR2 is ANQGSEA in the germline V gene. V lost 7 bases and J 1 base, leaving 17 bases between the germline ends.